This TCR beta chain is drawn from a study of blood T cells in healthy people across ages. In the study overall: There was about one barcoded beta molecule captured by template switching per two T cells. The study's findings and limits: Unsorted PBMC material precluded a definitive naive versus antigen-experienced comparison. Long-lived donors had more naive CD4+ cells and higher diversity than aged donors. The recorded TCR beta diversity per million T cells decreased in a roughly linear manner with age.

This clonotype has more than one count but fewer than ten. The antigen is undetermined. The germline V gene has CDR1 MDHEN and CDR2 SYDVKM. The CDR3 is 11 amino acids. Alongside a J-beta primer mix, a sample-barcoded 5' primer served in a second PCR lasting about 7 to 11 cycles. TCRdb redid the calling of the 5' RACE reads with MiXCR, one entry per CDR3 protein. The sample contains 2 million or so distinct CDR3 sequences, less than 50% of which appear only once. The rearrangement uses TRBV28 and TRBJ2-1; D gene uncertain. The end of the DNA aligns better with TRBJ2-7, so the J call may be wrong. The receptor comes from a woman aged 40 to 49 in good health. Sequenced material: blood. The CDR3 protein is CASTATNEQYF. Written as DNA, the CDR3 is TGTGCCAGCACTGCGACCAATGAGCAGTACTTC.